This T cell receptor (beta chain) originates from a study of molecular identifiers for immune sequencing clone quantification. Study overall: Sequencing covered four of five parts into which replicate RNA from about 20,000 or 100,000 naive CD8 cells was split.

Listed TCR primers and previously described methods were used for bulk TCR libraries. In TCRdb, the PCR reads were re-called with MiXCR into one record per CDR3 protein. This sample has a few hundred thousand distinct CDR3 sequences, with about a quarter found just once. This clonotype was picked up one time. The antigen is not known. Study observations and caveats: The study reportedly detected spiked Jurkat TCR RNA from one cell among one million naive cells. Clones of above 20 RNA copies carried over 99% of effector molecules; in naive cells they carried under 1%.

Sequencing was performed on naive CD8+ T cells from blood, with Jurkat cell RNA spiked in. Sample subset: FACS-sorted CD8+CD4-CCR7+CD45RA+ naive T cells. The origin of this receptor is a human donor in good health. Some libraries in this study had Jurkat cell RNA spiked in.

CDR3 amino acids: CASSLLGQNYGYTF. The CDR3 region has the DNA TGTGCCAGCAGCTTATTAGGACAGAACTATGGCTACACCTTC. This chain links TRBV13 with TRBJ1-2, with TRBD1 as a possible D gene (6 bases). In germline, CDR1 is PRHDT, CDR2 FYEKMQ (reference sequence). The CDR3 loop spans 14 amino acids. V lost 2 bases and J lost 2, with 9 bases in between.